This T cell receptor (beta chain) was obtained from a study of cytomegalovirus exposure and HLA in healthy donors. Looking at the study overall: Among roughly 190 million T cells, an earlier analysis found roughly 100 million unique TCR beta sequences.

Study findings and constraints: The authors later found TCR association rates varying by HLA locus, with DRB1 most and HLA-C fewest. At a 0.05 false discovery rate, a later analysis found some 18,000 TCR beta sequences to be associated with HLA alleles.

The CDR3 is 16 residues long. J lost 1 base, V lost 4 bases, and 5 bases had no gene match. Germline assignment: CDR1 SGHRS and CDR2 YFSETQ. Primers: 60 Vbeta forward and 13 Jbeta reverse. The repertoire was sequenced with immunoSEQ multiplex PCR; TCRdb's copy has only in-frame clones and lacks some. The sample carries 200,000 or so clones, roughly 80% recorded once. In this sample, this clone turned up once. Its antigen is unidentified. The sequenced sample consisted of PBMCs. J is TRBJ1-5 and V is TRBV5-1; TRBD1 aligns across 10 bases. This sequence originates from a man aged 25-40 years in good health and CMV-seronegative. CDR3 in amino acids: CASSPDRGDSNQPQHF. CDR3 DNA: TGCGCCAGCAGCCCGGACAGGGGGGACAGCAATCAGCCCCAGCATTTT.